Listed here are 26 T cell receptor beta chains from one sample, sequenced in a study of response to subunit inactivated influenza vaccine. TCRdb fed the RT-PCR reads into MiXCR, producing one record per CDR3 protein. The sample contains about 500,000 distinct CDR3 sequences, 10% to 15% of which appear only once. The sample was PBMCs from blood, taken 40 to 50 days after vaccination. These receptors were taken from a man aged 50 to 60 who received an inactivated influenza vaccine.

The rearrangement links TRBV10-3 to TRBJ2-5; D possibly corresponds to TRBD1 (6 bases). The CDR3 length is 14 residues. Germline V lookup: CDR1 ENHRY, CDR2 SYGVKD. V shed 11 bases and J shed 2 bases, with 18 bases lying between them. The CDR3 protein is CASRGGGLQETQYF. DNA for the CDR3: TGTGCCTCCAGAGGGGGTGGGTTGCAAGAGACCCAGTACTTC.

This clonotype was observed at least ten times. The V and J genes are TRBV29-1 and TRBJ2-7, with 9 nucleotides matching TRBD1. The CDR3 is made up of 13 amino acids. In germline, CDR1 is SQVTM, CDR2 ANQGSEA. The V gene end was trimmed by 7 bases and the J gene end by 6 bases; junction bases not matched to a gene: 10. The CDR3 DNA is TGCAGCGCACGGACAGGGGATATTAGCGAGCAGTACTTC. The encoded protein is CSARTGDISEQYF.

The V gene is TRBV20-1, the J gene TRBJ1-5, with D hard to call. The CDR3 runs to 13 residues. Germline assignment: CDR1 DFQATT and CDR2 SNEGSKA (reference sequence). The ends were cut back, 6 bases at V and 2 bases at J, with 11 bases in the middle. The CDR3 loop reads CSAKRQGNQPQHF. The CDR3 region has the DNA TGCAGTGCAAAGAGGCAGGGCAATCAGCCCCAGCATTTT.

This clonotype has more than one count but fewer than ten. The V call is TRBV28, the J call TRBJ2-7; D possibly matches TRBD1 or TRBD2 (5 bases each). This CDR3 comprises 13 residues. With 6 bases removed from V and 13 bases from J, the gap between germline ends came to 22 bases. From germline, CDR1 is MDHEN and CDR2 SYDVKM. The CDR3 nucleotides read TGTGCCAGCAGACCTGGTAAGGGACGGAGCGCCTACTTC. Translation gives CASRPGKGRSAYF.

This clonotype was found a few times. The chain links TRBV29-1 to TRBJ1-1, with no clear D. The V end was cut by 6 bases, the J end by 9 bases, with 20 bases between. The CDR3 is 13 residues long. Per germline, CDR1 SQVTM and CDR2 ANQGSEA. Here the CDR3 DNA reads TGCAGCGTCCACCTTCGCGGGCAGGCTAAAGCTTTCTTT. Its translation: CSVHLRGQAKAFF.

This clonotype came up many times. This chain links TRBV12-3 or TRBV12-4 with TRBJ2-5; the D call may be TRBD1 or TRBD2 (5 bases each). The V gene lost 9 bases and the J gene lost 6 bases, with 14 bases spanning the gap. The CDR3 has 12 residues. The CDR3 sequence is CASAGTPQTQYF. The CDR3 coding sequence is TGTGCCAGTGCCGGGACCCCCCAGACCCAGTACTTC.

The chain combines TRBV29-1 with TRBJ2-7; a weak D match, TRBD2 (6 bases). Per germline, CDR1 SQVTM and CDR2 ANQGSEA. The CDR3 loop spans 13 amino acids. The V end was cut by 7 bases, the J end by 1 base, with 14 bases between. The CDR3 sequence is CSGGAGQSYEQYF. DNA of the CDR3: TGCAGCGGGGGAGCGGGCCAGTCCTACGAGCAGTACTTC.

This clonotype has at least ten counts. The V gene is TRBV12-3 or TRBV12-4, the J gene TRBJ2-1; the match to TRBD2 covers 11 bases. The CDR3 covers 16 residues. Trimming cost V 4 bases and J 7 bases; bases outside gene matches: 9. CDR3 DNA sequence: TGTGCCAGCAGTTCAATAGCGGGAGGGGCCGGGAATGAGCAGTTCTTC. It yields the protein CASSSIAGGAGNEQFF.

This clonotype occurred many times. The V gene is TRBV5-1, the J gene TRBJ1-3; D is undetermined. Germline loops: CDR1 SGHRS, CDR2 YFSETQ. The CDR3 consists of 15 residues. V gave up 1 base and J gave up 0 bases, with 8 bases separating them. This CDR3 reads CASSLSASSGNTIYF. Written as DNA, the CDR3 is TGCGCCAGCAGCTTGTCTGCGTCCTCTGGAAACACCATATATTTT.

This clonotype showed up just a few times. This chain links TRBV4-1 with TRBJ2-1; the match to TRBD2 covers 10 bases. Germline V gives CDR1 MGHRA, CDR2 YSYEKL. The length of the CDR3 is 15 residues. V lost 2 bases, J lost 4 bases, and 2 bases stayed unmatched. The CDR3 loop is CASSQQAGGYNEQFF. CDR3 coding DNA: TGCGCCAGCAGCCAACAAGCGGGGGGGTACAATGAGCAGTTCTTC.

The chain employs TRBV6-5 and TRBJ2-3; no clear D. This CDR3 is 14 amino acids long. Germline CDR1 reads MNHEY; CDR2 reads SVGAGI. V lost 2 bases and J lost 3, with 9 bases in between. The CDR3 DNA sequence: TGTGCCAGCAGTTACGCTAGTGGAACAGATACGCAGTATTTT. Amino acid sequence: CASSYASGTDTQYF.

This clonotype turned up a few times. The chain employs TRBV6-5 and TRBJ2-6, with D unclear. V gave up 7 bases and J gave up 2 bases, with 3 bases separating them. Germline V lookup: CDR1 MNHEY, CDR2 SVGAGI. This CDR3 contains 12 residues. CDR3 in DNA: TGTGCCAGCAAGGCTGGGGCCAACGTCCTGACTTTC. Amino acid sequence: CASKAGANVLTF.

The chain employs TRBV5-1 and TRBJ1-2, with TRBD1 identical over 10 bases. Germline V gene sequence: CDR1 SGHRS, CDR2 YFSETQ. V was clipped by 2 bases and J by 7 bases; unmatched bases: 11. This CDR3 has 16 amino acids. CDR3 amino acids: CASSFGRDRGLGGYTF. The CDR3 DNA reads as TGCGCCAGCAGCTTTGGCCGGGACAGGGGATTAGGTGGCTACACCTTC.

The chain couples TRBV10-3 to TRBJ2-2; D may be TRBD1 (6 bases). V lost 4 bases and J 2 bases, leaving 11 bases between the germline ends. CDR3 length: 15 residues. Per germline, CDR1 ENHRY and CDR2 SYGVKD. The CDR3 reads CAISARRGNTGELFF. The CDR3, as DNA: TGTGCCATCAGTGCACGCAGGGGCAACACCGGGGAGCTGTTTTTT.

This clonotype was found a few times. This chain joins TRBV9 and TRBJ2-2; D possibly corresponds to TRBD2 (5 bases). Trimming removed 0 bases at V and 5 bases at J, with 8 bases between. The CDR3 covers 14 residues. The germline gives CDR1 SGDLS, CDR2 YYNGEE. CDR3 coding DNA: TGTGCCAGCAGCGTAGACGGCGGGACCGGGGAGCTGTTTTTT. Amino acids: CASSVDGGTGELFF.

This clonotype was found a few times. This rearrangement joins TRBV7-8 to TRBJ2-3, with D tentatively TRBD2 (6 bases). V was shortened by 6 bases and J by 6 bases, with 19 bases between the two germline ends. The CDR3 spans 15 residues. Germline CDR1 SGHVS, CDR2 FQNEAQ. The CDR3 bases are TGTGCCAGCAGTCGTAGCGGCCCCGAAGGTGATACGCAGTATTTT. Amino acid sequence: CASSRSGPEGDTQYF.

The table lists this clonotype with many counts. One end of the junction varies from germline; a read error may be responsible. The chain joins TRBV20-1 to TRBJ1-5; TRBD1 might be the D (5 bases). Germline lookup yields CDR1 DFQATT and CDR2 SNEGSKA (reference sequence). This CDR3 comprises 12 residues. CDR3 bases: TGCAGTGCCAGAGAAGGGGCCCAGCCCCAGCATTTT. Translated, it gives CSAREGAQPQHF.

This clonotype has only a few counts. The rearrangement uses TRBV5-4 and TRBJ2-3; TRBD1 might be the D (6 bases). V lost 6 bases to trimming and J lost 6 bases, with 20 bases between them. This CDR3 comprises 15 residues. Germline V gene sequence: CDR1 SGHNT, CDR2 YYREEE (reference sequence). In DNA form, the CDR3 reads TGTGCCAGCACCCGCGGACAGTCCGCCGTCGATACGCAGTATTTT. Protein product: CASTRGQSAVDTQYF.

DNA for the CDR3: TGCAGTGCCCCGGACAGTAATAAGAGCTCCTATAATTCACCCCTCCACTTT. Protein sequence: CSAPDSNKSSYNSPLHF. V gene TRBV20-1 combines with J gene TRBJ1-6, with a possible D match to TRBD1 (6 bases). The V and J ends lost 6 bases and 0 bases respectively, with 18 bases between them. The CDR3 consists of 17 residues. Germline V gene lookup returns CDR1 DFQATT and CDR2 SNEGSKA (reference sequence).

A few counts support this clonotype. The V gene is TRBV5-1, the J gene TRBJ2-6; D possibly corresponds to TRBD1 (5 bases). The length of the CDR3 is 20 residues. The germline V gene encodes CDR1 SGHRS and CDR2 YFSETQ. Trimming pared 2 bases from V and 0 bases from J, leaving 21 bases between. The chain's CDR3 is CASSFLGIETASSGANVLTF. The CDR3 DNA reads as TGCGCCAGCAGCTTCCTCGGAATAGAGACAGCAAGCTCTGGGGCCAACGTCCTGACTTTC.

This clonotype was recorded a few times. This sequence joins TRBV12-3 or TRBV12-4 and TRBJ1-4; the match to TRBD1 covers 7 bases. The V segment lost 6 bases and the J segment 10 bases; nucleotides outside the gene matches: 11. The CDR3 is made up of 14 amino acids. Written as DNA, the CDR3 is TGTGCCAGCAGGGCGGACAGGTTTAGGGGAAAACTGTTTTTT. It yields the protein CASRADRFRGKLFF.

The chain uses TRBV15 and TRBJ2-7, with a weak D call TRBD2 (5 bases). Trimming stripped 3 bases from V and 0 bases from J, with 12 bases between. The CDR3 totals 15 residues. The V gene's germline CDR1 is LNHNV and CDR2 YYDKDF (reference sequence). The CDR3 DNA is TGTGCCACCAGCAGGTTAGGAGGTTCCTCCTACGAGCAGTACTTC. Translating gives CATSRLGGSSYEQYF.

This clonotype was detected many times. The chain joins TRBV20-1 to TRBJ2-1, with 11 nucleotides matching TRBD2. Trimming took 0 bases from V and 3 from J; bases not matched to a gene: 10. Per germline, CDR1 DFQATT and CDR2 SNEGSKA (reference sequence). The CDR3 is 18 amino acids. For the CDR3, the DNA is TGCAGTGCTAGAGAGAAACTAGCGGGAGTGGGGGGCTACAATGAGCAGTTCTTC. Translated, it gives CSAREKLAGVGGYNEQFF.

This clonotype was found a few times. The V and J genes are TRBV6-5 and TRBJ2-7, with 11 bases aligning to TRBD1. This CDR3 is 15 amino acids long. Per the germline V gene, CDR1 is MNHEY and CDR2 is SVGAGI. J gave up 6 bases and V 1 base, and 5 bases lay outside the gene matches. DNA of the CDR3: TGTGCCAGCAGTTACTACGGACAGGGGGCCCTCGAGCAGTACTTC. Translating gives CASSYYGQGALEQYF.

The chain links TRBV4-1 to TRBJ2-7, with D possibly TRBD1 on 6 matching bases. Germline assignment: CDR1 MGHRA and CDR2 YSYEKL. The CDR3 is 13 residues long. V lost 2 bases and J 7 bases, leaving 12 bases between the germline ends. CDR3 nucleotide sequence: TGCGCCAGCAGCCAAAGAACAGGGTTTGAGCAGTACTTC. The encoded protein is CASSQRTGFEQYF.

This clonotype was seen ten or more times. The chain recombines TRBV4-3 with TRBJ2-7, with 9 bases aligning to TRBD2. CDR1 and CDR2 from the germline V gene are LGHNA and YSLEER. J was trimmed by 7 bases and V by 0 bases; bases with no gene match: 7. The CDR3 is made up of 15 amino acids. This CDR3 is CASSQEPSGTGEQYF. The CDR3 region has the DNA TGCGCCAGCAGCCAAGAACCTAGCGGGACGGGGGAGCAGTACTTC.